This is a list of T cell receptor beta chains from one sample in a study of blood T cells in healthy people across ages. TCRdb passed the 5' RACE reads through MiXCR, listing each CDR3 protein once. In the table there are about 1.6 million distinct CDR3 sequences, roughly 30% of which are singletons. Specimen: blood. These TCRs come from a woman aged 25-40 years in good health. Each CDR3 is given with its conserved first and last residue. The D gene is left open where the match is weak. Not all rows give a size; the values are once, few, many and, for expanded clones, a class.

>.|TRBV13|TRBJ1-4|.
TGTGCCAGCAGCCCGAAAACGGGAGGGGAAAAACTGTTTTTT
CASSPKTGGEKLFF
>.|TRBV5-1|TRBJ2-2|.
TGCGCCAGCAGCTTGGGGTCAGGAGGGGTACGCGGCACCGGGGAGCTGTTTTTT
CASSLGSGGVRGTGELFF
>.|TRBV11-2|TRBJ2-7|.
TGTGCCACCAGTGACCCGACCTACGAGCAGTACTTC
CATSDPTYEQYF
>.|TRBV20-1|TRBJ2-7|TRBD2
TGCAGTGCTAGTAAAGCGGGACCCAACTACGAGCAGTACTTC
CSASKAGPNYEQYF
>.|TRBV7-9|TRBJ1-1|.
TGTGCCAGCAGCTTAGATTTTCCCAACCCAGGGGACACTGAAGCTTTCTTT
CASSLDFPNPGDTEAFF
>.|TRBV5-1|TRBJ1-1|.
TGCGCCAGCAGCTTGGAGGACGGAAGGACTGAAGCTTTCTTT
CASSLEDGRTEAFF
>few|TRBV28|TRBJ2-1|TRBD1
TGTGCCAGCAGCCCCACCGGGACAGGGGTATACAATGAGCAGTTCTTC
CASSPTGTGVYNEQFF
>few|TRBV30|TRBJ1-1|TRBD1
TGTGCCTGGGCAGGGGGCCTGGGAGCTTTCTTT
CAWAGGLGAFF
>.|TRBV5-1|TRBJ2-7|TRBD1
TGCGCCAGCAGCTTGGCAAAGACAGGGGGGGCCTACGAGCAGTACTTC
CASSLAKTGGAYEQYF
>few|TRBV6-2/TRBV6-3|TRBJ2-7|.
TGTGCCAGCAGTCGGCCACAGAGCTCCTACGAGCAGTACTTC
CASSRPQSSYEQYF
>few|TRBV9|TRBJ2-1|.
TGTGCCAGCAGCGTAGGCGGGGTGCCTAGCTCCTACAATGAGCAGTTCTTC
CASSVGGVPSSYNEQFF
>.|TRBV5-1|TRBJ2-2|.
TGCGCCAGCAGCTTGGGGCACCAGAACACCGGGGAGCTGTTTTTT
CASSLGHQNTGELFF
>.|TRBV12-3/TRBV12-4|TRBJ1-2|.
TGTGCCAGCAGTTGGGTCTATTCCTATGGCTACACCTTC
CASSWVYSYGYTF
>.|TRBV15|TRBJ2-5|.
TGTGCCACCAGCAGAGATCCGGTTGGGGGGGAGACCCAGTACTTC
CATSRDPVGGETQYF
>few|TRBV11-2|TRBJ2-1|.
TGTGCCAGCAGCTTACGAATTTCCTACAATGAGCAGTTCTTC
CASSLRISYNEQFF
>.|TRBV4-2|TRBJ1-1|.
TGTGCCAGCAGCCAAAGGGGGGGCCTTAGAGGATCCCGCGGGAGGAGGAACACTGAAGCTTTCTTT
CASSQRGGLRGSRGRRNTEAFF
>few|TRBV5-6|TRBJ1-5|.
TGTGCCAGCAGCCGATGGCCCAATCAGCCCCAGCATTTT
CASSRWPNQPQHF
>few|TRBV20-1|TRBJ2-1|TRBD1
TGCAGTGCTAGAGATAGTGGGACAGGGAACCTTAATGAGCAGTTCTTC
CSARDSGTGNLNEQFF
>.|TRBV29-1|TRBJ1-2|.
TGCAGCGTTGGGGACTCCCGTCAGGGCTACACCTTC
CSVGDSRQGYTF
>.|TRBV20-1|TRBJ2-1|TRBD2
TGCAGTGCTACACTAGCGGAGACCTTTTCCTACAATGAGCAGTTCTTC
CSATLAETFSYNEQFF
>few|TRBV20-1|TRBJ2-2|TRBD2
TGCAGTGCTAGAGTGGCTAGCGGGGGGGCCGGGGAGCTGTTTTTT
CSARVASGGAGELFF